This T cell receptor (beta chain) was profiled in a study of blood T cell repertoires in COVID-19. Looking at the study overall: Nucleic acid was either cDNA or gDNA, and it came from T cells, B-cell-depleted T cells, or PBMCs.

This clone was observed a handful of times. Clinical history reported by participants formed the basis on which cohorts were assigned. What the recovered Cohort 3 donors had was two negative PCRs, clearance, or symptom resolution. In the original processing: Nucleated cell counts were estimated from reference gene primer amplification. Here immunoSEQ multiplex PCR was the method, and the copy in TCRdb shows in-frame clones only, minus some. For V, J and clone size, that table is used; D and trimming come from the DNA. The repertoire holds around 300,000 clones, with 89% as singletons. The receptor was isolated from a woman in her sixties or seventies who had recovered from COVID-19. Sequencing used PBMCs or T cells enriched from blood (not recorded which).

The CDR3 spells CASSTSPHDGYTF. The CDR3 bases are TGTGCCAGTAGTACCTCCCCACATGATGGCTACACCTTC. The chain is built from TRBV19 and TRBJ1-2; D not certain. There are 13 residues in the CDR3. The ends were cut back, 4 bases at V and 6 bases at J, with 12 bases in the middle. Germline CDR1 is LNHDA and CDR2 is SQIVND (reference sequence).